What follows is one T cell receptor (beta chain) and its context. Source study methods: The authors estimated nucleated cell counts from reference gene primer amplification. TCRdb keeps only in-frame clones here, not all; method: immunoSEQ multiplex PCR. V, J and clone size are taken as reported in that table, and D and trimming were inferred from the DNA itself. This sample has about 200,000 clones; roughly 82% occur once, and the top ten carry about 8%. Seattle enrolled patients during active infection and tracked them longitudinally. This record belongs to a study of blood T cell repertoires in COVID-19. Study summary: Specimens from acute and convalescent COVID-19 originated in the United States, Italy and Spain. PBMCs, B-cell-depleted T cells, or T cells were the source of the cDNA or gDNA that made up the material.

CDR1 and CDR2 from the germline V gene are MDHEN and SYDVKM. Trimming took 8 bases from V and 5 from J; bases not matched to a gene: 6. The CDR3 is made up of 13 amino acids. The receptor comes from an older woman with COVID-19, enrolled during active disease. This chain connects TRBV28 to TRBJ1-2; the match to TRBD1 covers 9 bases. The sample comprised peripheral blood. CDR3 coding DNA: TGTGCCAGCTGGACAGGGGCGGGGTATGGCTACACCTTC. Translating it yields CASWTGAGYGYTF.